Included here is one T cell receptor beta chain sequence, with context. Its antigen remains unknown. Germline loops: CDR1 SGHTA, CDR2 FQGNSA. There are 12 residues in the CDR3. V dropped 2 bases and J dropped 8 bases, with 9 bases sitting between them. The data stem from a study of T cell responses to AZD1222 COVID-19 vaccine. Findings and caveats of the study: Spike-specific TCR breadth and depth grew following two AZD1222 doses. Variant regions that are unmutated are reportedly the target of nearly half of spike-specific TCRs. Seropositive status at baseline applied to only six AZD1222 recipients. Possibly, clonal diversity was underestimated; donors were largely white British and included more females.

Profiled with immunoSEQ multiplex PCR; TCRdb holds only in-frame clones, not every one. The sample carries 75,000 to 100,000 clones, about 88% recorded once. Sequenced here: peripheral blood, sampled on day 0 of AZD1222 vaccination. This chain joins TRBV7-2 and TRBJ1-2; weak D call: TRBD1 (6 bases). This TCR derives from an adult in good health. CDR3 region: CASSLPGQGYTF. CDR3 sequence (DNA): TGTGCCAGCAGCTTACCAGGACAGGGCTACACCTTC.